These 25 T cell receptor beta chains originate from one sample sequenced in a study of spatial heterogeneity in lung cancer. Time point described: sample taken at primary tumor resection. Unsorted whole RNA samples from tumor, nontumor lung or frozen PBMC were sequenced. One entry per CDR3 protein, called by TCRdb with MiXCR from the 5' RACE reads. The repertoire holds roughly 50,000 distinct CDR3 sequences, 7.6% seen once, with roughly an eighth in the top ten. The starting material was PBMCs, obtained at surgery. These receptors originate from a female donor with early-stage non-small cell lung cancer.

This clonotype was seen repeatedly, ten times or more. The chain's CDR3 is CASSLVPGTNDEQFF. The DNA of the CDR3 is TGTGCCAGCAGCTTAGTCCCCGGGACTAACGATGAGCAGTTCTTC. The chain links TRBV7-2 to TRBJ2-1, with 7 bases aligning to TRBD2. This CDR3 spans 15 amino acids. V lost 1 base and J lost 8; bases outside the gene matches: 8. Per the germline V gene, CDR1 is SGHTA and CDR2 is FQGNSA.

This clonotype was counted only a few times. The rearrangement joins TRBV20-1 to TRBJ1-3; D is unclear. Per germline, CDR1 DFQATT and CDR2 SNEGSKA (reference sequence). The V end lost 5 bases, the J end lost 0 bases, and 5 bases lay between the germline ends. The CDR3 spans 12 residues. The DNA for the CDR3 is TGCAGTGCTTATTTCTCTGGAAACACCATATATTTT. Amino acids: CSAYFSGNTIYF.

The chain couples TRBV5-4 to TRBJ2-1, with D tentatively TRBD1 (6 bases). The CDR3 covers 15 residues. CDR1 and CDR2 from the germline V gene are SGHNT and YYREEE (reference sequence). V lost 4 bases, J lost 0 bases, and 11 bases lay in between. The CDR3: CASSKTGSSYNEQFF. The CDR3 bases are TGTGCCAGCAGCAAAACAGGGAGCTCCTACAATGAGCAGTTCTTC.

This clonotype occurred many times. The CDR3 DNA is TGTGCCAGCAGCTTAGGGGTAGCGGGATATCCACCCACAGATACGCAGTATTTT. It translates to CASSLGVAGYPPTDTQYF. The gene calls are TRBV7-2 and TRBJ2-3; TRBD2 matches at 8 bases. V was pared by 1 base and J by 2 bases, with 11 bases of the junction left unmatched. Germline V gene sequence: CDR1 SGHTA, CDR2 FQGNSA. This CDR3 is 18 amino acids long.

The gene calls are TRBV12-3 or TRBV12-4 and TRBJ2-5; TRBD2 aligns across 11 bases. The V gene end was trimmed by 5 bases and the J gene end by 3 bases; junction bases not matched to a gene: 2. This CDR3 contains 14 residues. The CDR3 DNA is TGTGCCAGCAGTAATAGCGGGGGGGAAGAGACCCAGTACTTC. This encodes CASSNSGGEETQYF.

This clonotype was seen more than once but under ten times. This rearrangement joins TRBV4-2 to TRBJ2-7, with 9 bases matching TRBD2. Germline V gene sequence: CDR1 LGHNA, CDR2 YNFKEQ. This CDR3 has 15 residues. V lost 4 bases and J lost 2; bases outside the gene matches: 6. In DNA form, the CDR3 reads TGTGCCAGCAGCCCTAGGCGGGGGGGAACCTACGAGCAGTACTTC. Translating it yields CASSPRRGGTYEQYF.

This clonotype was observed at least ten times. The DNA for the CDR3 is TGTGCCAGCAGTTACCGAGCGGGGGAGACCACCGGGGAGCTGTTTTTT. Translating gives CASSYRAGETTGELFF. The chain uses TRBV6-2 or TRBV6-3 and TRBJ2-2; TRBD2 matches at 8 bases. The V and J ends lost 2 bases and 4 bases, in that order; junction bases with no gene match: 6. CDR3 size: 16 residues. Germline loops: CDR1 MNHEY, CDR2 SVGEGT.

This clonotype was detected only a few times. The V and J genes are TRBV6-1 and TRBJ2-1; 10 bases match TRBD2. This CDR3 comprises 18 residues. Trimming cost V 4 bases and J 2 bases; bases outside gene matches: 11. Germline values: CDR1 MNHNS, CDR2 SASEGT. This CDR3 reads CASSGVRVLAGAYNEQFF. The CDR3 DNA follows: TGTGCCAGCAGTGGGGTTCGAGTTCTAGCGGGGGCCTACAATGAGCAGTTCTTC.

At least ten counts were recorded for this clonotype. V and J are TRBV20-1 and TRBJ2-1, with 7 positions matching TRBD1. CDR1 and CDR2 (germline): DFQATT, SNEGSKA (reference sequence). The CDR3 spans 15 residues. V shed 3 bases, J shed 1 base, and the junction held 6 bases outside the gene matches. CDR3 sequence reads: CSASPIQGSYNEQFF. DNA for the CDR3: TGCAGTGCTAGCCCTATACAGGGGTCCTACAATGAGCAGTTCTTC.

This clonotype turned up a few times. The J gene is TRBJ2-6, the V gene TRBV10-3, with 7 positions matching TRBD1. V lost 6 bases and J lost 0; bases outside the gene matches: 2. The germline gives CDR1 ENHRY, CDR2 SYGVKD. This CDR3 contains 15 residues. The CDR3 reads CAIRGDSSGANVLTF. In nucleotides, the CDR3 is TGTGCCATCAGGGGGGACAGCTCTGGGGCCAACGTCCTGACTTTC.

A few counts support this clonotype. V is TRBV7-9 and J is TRBJ1-5; no clear D. This CDR3 is 16 amino acids long. The germline V gene has CDR1 SEHNR and CDR2 FQNEAQ (reference sequence). Trimming took 1 base from V and 3 from J, leaving 13 bases between them. The CDR3, as DNA: TGTGCCAGCAGCTTAGACCATTCAGATTACAATCAGCCCCAGCATTTT. It encodes CASSLDHSDYNQPQHF.

The chain links TRBV18 to TRBJ2-1; 9 nucleotides align to TRBD2. CDR1 and CDR2 (germline): KGHSH, LQKENI. The CDR3 totals 15 residues. V lost 3 bases to trimming and J lost 2 bases; unmatched junction nucleotides: 2. In DNA form, the CDR3 reads TGTGCCAGCTCACCGGTAGCGGGGGCCTACAATGAGCAGTTCTTC. Its protein is CASSPVAGAYNEQFF.

In this sample, this clonotype turned up a few times. V gene TRBV29-1 combines with J gene TRBJ2-1; tentatively, D is TRBD1 (6 bases). CDR3 size: 16 residues. V was shortened by 2 bases and J by 0 bases, with 14 bases between the two germline ends. The V gene's germline CDR1 is SQVTM and CDR2 ANQGSEA. The CDR3 protein is CSVEPATGASYNEQFF. The DNA of the CDR3 is TGCAGCGTTGAACCCGCGACAGGCGCCTCCTACAATGAGCAGTTCTTC.

This clonotype was recorded a few times. This rearrangement joins TRBV25-1 to TRBJ2-2, with a weak D call TRBD1 (5 bases). Germline-derived CDR1 and CDR2 are MGHDK and SYGVNS. Deletions cut 6 bases from V and 2 bases from J, with 7 bases between. This CDR3 is built from 13 residues. The CDR3 sequence is CASRGQNTGELFF. The CDR3 region has the DNA TGTGCCAGCAGAGGACAAAACACCGGGGAGCTGTTTTTT.

There are many counts of this clonotype. V gene TRBV2 combines with J gene TRBJ2-2; possibly TRBD2 for D (5 bases). The CDR3 is made up of 17 amino acids. Trimming left V 0 bases short and J 2 bases short, with 13 bases between. Germline V gene sequence: CDR1 SNHLY, CDR2 FYNNEI. Written as DNA, the CDR3 is TGTGCCAGCAGTGAAGCGCTTCTAGCCAGCAACACCGGGGAGCTGTTTTTT. This codes for CASSEALLASNTGELFF.

This clonotype has a count of ten or more. V usage is TRBV10-2 and J usage is TRBJ1-2; D call uncertain. V lost 9 bases and J lost 0, with 11 bases in between. Per the germline V gene, CDR1 is WSHSY and CDR2 is SAAADI. This CDR3 contains 13 residues. The CDR3: CASSGTSNYGYTF. The DNA of the CDR3 is TGCGCCAGTTCGGGAACCTCTAACTATGGCTACACCTTC.

This clonotype was seen ten or more times. The rearrangement links TRBV12-3 or TRBV12-4 to TRBJ1-1; D is ambiguous. The CDR3 totals 13 residues. V gave up 5 bases and J gave up 4 bases, with 11 bases separating them. The CDR3 protein is CASSPAWGTEAFF. CDR3 bases: TGTGCCAGCAGTCCGGCTTGGGGCACTGAAGCTTTCTTT.

This clonotype was found many times. V gene TRBV4-2 combines with J gene TRBJ2-7; D is unresolved. Germline CDR1 is LGHNA and CDR2 is YNFKEQ. V was pared by 0 bases and J by 2 bases, with 11 bases between. The CDR3 has 15 residues. CDR3 in amino acids: CASSQDAQLAYEQYF. In nucleotides, the CDR3 is TGTGCCAGCAGCCAAGATGCGCAGTTAGCCTACGAGCAGTACTTC.

This clonotype was detected many times. The CDR3 DNA reads as TGTGCCAGCAGCGTACGGTTTGAGGCTAACGAGCAGTACTTC. Its protein product is CASSVRFEANEQYF. J is TRBJ2-7 and V is TRBV9; no clear D gene. Germline V gene data show CDR1 as SGDLS and CDR2 as YYNGEE. Trimming removed 1 base at V and 5 bases at J, with 13 bases between. The CDR3 totals 14 residues.

The table lists this clonotype with a few counts. The chain joins TRBV30 to TRBJ2-1; 9 bases are a match to TRBD2. Germline trimming cut 0 bases from V and 8 bases from J; bases unmatched to any gene: 11. The CDR3 has 16 residues. The V gene's germline CDR1 is GTSNPN and CDR2 SVGIG (reference sequence). The CDR3 loop is CAWSVQGGGGAYEQFF. In DNA, the CDR3 is TGTGCCTGGAGTGTACAAGGGGGCGGGGGGGCGTATGAGCAGTTCTTC.

This clonotype was counted ten times or more. The chain is built from TRBV6-6 and TRBJ1-2; 9 nucleotides agree with TRBD1. The CDR3 covers 19 residues. Per germline, CDR1 MNHNY and CDR2 SVGAGI (reference sequence). The junction had 20 bases not matched to a gene; V was cut back by 4 bases and J by 5 bases. DNA for the CDR3: TGTGCCAGCAGTTCACTGGGGGGACAGGGATGGGCGTCAGGATATGGCTACACCTTC. Translated: CASSSLGGQGWASGYGYTF.

This clonotype has only a few counts. The V call is TRBV12-3 or TRBV12-4, the J call TRBJ1-5, with D uncertain. V lost 3 bases to trimming and J lost 1 base, with 4 bases between them. The CDR3 is made up of 13 amino acids. The CDR3 loop is CASSFSSNQPQHF. The DNA for the CDR3 is TGTGCCAGCAGTTTTTCCAGCAATCAGCCCCAGCATTTT.

Only a few counts were recorded for this clonotype. The chain employs TRBV6-5 and TRBJ1-5, with D possibly TRBD1 on 6 matching bases. The CDR3 is made up of 14 amino acids. The V end was cut by 7 bases, the J end by 0 bases, with 10 bases between. Germline loops: CDR1 MNHEY, CDR2 SVGAGI. The CDR3 region is CASKRTVSNQPQHF. The CDR3, as DNA: TGTGCCAGCAAACGGACAGTTAGCAATCAGCCCCAGCATTTT.

There are many counts of this clonotype. The chain joins TRBV15 to TRBJ2-1, with 11 bases matching TRBD2. The CDR3 sequence is 16 residues long. The V segment lost 2 bases and the J segment 8 bases; nucleotides outside the gene matches: 8. Germline loops: CDR1 LNHNV, CDR2 YYDKDF (reference sequence). This CDR3 reads CATSRSLAGGRDEQFF. In DNA form, the CDR3 reads TGTGCCACCAGCAGATCTTTAGCGGGGGGGAGGGATGAGCAGTTCTTC.

In this sample, this clonotype turned up many times. The CDR3 sequence is CASSPHSINTEAFF. Here the CDR3 DNA reads TGTGCCAGCAGTCCCCACAGTATTAACACTGAAGCTTTCTTT. The chain employs TRBV27 and TRBJ1-1; D is undetermined. The V gene lost 5 bases and the J gene lost 2 bases, with 12 bases spanning the gap. The CDR3 covers 14 residues. Germline values: CDR1 MNHEY, CDR2 SMNVEV (reference sequence).